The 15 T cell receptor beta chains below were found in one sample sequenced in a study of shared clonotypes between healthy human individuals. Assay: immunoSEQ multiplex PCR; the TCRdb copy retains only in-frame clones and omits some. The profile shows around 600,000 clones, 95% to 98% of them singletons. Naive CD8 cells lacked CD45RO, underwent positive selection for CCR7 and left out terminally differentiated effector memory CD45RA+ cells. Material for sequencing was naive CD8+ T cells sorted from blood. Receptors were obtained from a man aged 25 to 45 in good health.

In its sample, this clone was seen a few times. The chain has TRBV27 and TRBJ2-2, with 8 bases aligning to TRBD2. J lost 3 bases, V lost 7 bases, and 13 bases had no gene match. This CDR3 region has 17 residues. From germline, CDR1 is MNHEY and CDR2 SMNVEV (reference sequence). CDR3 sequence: CASTTPSGGPYTGELFF. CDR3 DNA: TGTGCCAGCACGACACCGTCGGGAGGGCCTTACACCGGGGAGCTGTTTTTT.

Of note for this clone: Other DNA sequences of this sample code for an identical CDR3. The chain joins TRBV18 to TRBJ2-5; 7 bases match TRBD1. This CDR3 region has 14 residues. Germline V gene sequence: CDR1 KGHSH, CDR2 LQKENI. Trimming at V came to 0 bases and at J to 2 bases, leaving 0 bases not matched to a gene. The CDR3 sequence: CASSPPGQQETQYF. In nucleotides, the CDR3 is TGTGCCAGCTCACCACCGGGACAGCAAGAGACCCAGTACTTC.

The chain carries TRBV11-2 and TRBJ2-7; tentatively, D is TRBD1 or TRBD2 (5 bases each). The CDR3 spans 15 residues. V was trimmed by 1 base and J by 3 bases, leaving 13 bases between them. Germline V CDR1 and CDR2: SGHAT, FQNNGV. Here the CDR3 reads CASSLVWGTGYEQYF. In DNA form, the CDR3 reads TGTGCCAGCAGCTTAGTATGGGGGACCGGCTACGAGCAGTACTTC. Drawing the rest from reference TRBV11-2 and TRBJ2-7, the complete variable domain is EAGVAQSPRYKIIEKRQSVAFWCNPISGHATLYWYQQILGQGPKLLIQFQNNGVVDDSQLPKDRFSAERLKGVDSTLKIQPAKLEDSAVYLCASSLVWGTGYEQYFGPGTRLTVT.

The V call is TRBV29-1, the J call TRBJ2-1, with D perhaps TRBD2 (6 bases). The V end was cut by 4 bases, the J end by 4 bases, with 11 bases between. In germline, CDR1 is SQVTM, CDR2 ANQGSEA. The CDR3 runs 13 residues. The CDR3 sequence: CSVGTGEYNEQFF. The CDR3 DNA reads TGCAGCGTTGGTACGGGAGAGTACAATGAGCAGTTCTTC.

The CDR3 bases are TGCGCCAGCAGCCACGGACAGGGCCTCGACGAGCAGTACTTC. Translation: CASSHGQGLDEQYF. The gene calls are TRBV5-1 and TRBJ2-7; TRBD1 aligns across 8 bases. J was trimmed by 5 bases and V by 4 bases; bases with no gene match: 8. The germline CDR1 and CDR2 sequences are SGHRS and YFSETQ. The CDR3 sequence is 14 residues long.

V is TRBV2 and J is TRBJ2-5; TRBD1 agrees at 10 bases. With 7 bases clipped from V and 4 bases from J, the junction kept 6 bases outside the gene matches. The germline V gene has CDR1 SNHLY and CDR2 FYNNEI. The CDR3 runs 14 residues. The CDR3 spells CASTKTGGAETQYF. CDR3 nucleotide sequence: TGTGCCAGCACCAAGACAGGGGGCGCAGAGACCCAGTACTTC.

CDR3 region: CASEQGFDTAAFF. As DNA, the CDR3 is TGCGCCAGCGAACAGGGTTTTGACACAGCAGCTTTCTTT. The rearrangement links TRBV10-2 to TRBJ1-1; perhaps TRBD1 as D (6 bases). The CDR3 extends over 13 amino acids. V lost 8 bases and J 10 bases, leaving 20 bases between the germline ends. Germline lookup yields CDR1 WSHSY and CDR2 SAAADI.

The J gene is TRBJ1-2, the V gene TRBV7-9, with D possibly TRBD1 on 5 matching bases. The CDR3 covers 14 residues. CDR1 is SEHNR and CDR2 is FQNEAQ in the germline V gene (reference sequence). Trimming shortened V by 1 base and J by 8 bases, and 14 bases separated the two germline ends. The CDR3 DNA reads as TGTGCCAGCAGCTTAGTTCGCAGGGAGGACGGCTACACCTTC. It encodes CASSLVRREDGYTF.

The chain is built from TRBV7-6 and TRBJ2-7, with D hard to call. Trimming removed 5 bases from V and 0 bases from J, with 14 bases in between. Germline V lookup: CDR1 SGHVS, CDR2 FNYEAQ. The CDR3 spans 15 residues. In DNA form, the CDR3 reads TGTGCCAGCAGCCAGGACCTTTCGAGCTCCTACGAGCAGTACTTC. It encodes CASSQDLSSSYEQYF.

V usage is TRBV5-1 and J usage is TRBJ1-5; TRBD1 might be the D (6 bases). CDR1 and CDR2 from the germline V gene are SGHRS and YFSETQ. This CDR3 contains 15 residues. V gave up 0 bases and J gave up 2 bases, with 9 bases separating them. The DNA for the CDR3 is TGCGCCAGCAGCTTGGCGGGGGGCGGCAATCAGCCCCAGCATTTT. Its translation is CASSLAGGGNQPQHF.

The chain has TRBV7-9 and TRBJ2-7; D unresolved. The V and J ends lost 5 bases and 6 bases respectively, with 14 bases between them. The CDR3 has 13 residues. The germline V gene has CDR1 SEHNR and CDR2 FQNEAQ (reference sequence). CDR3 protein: CASSPTLVAEQYF. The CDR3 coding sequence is TGTGCCAGCAGCCCAACCTTAGTAGCCGAGCAGTACTTC.

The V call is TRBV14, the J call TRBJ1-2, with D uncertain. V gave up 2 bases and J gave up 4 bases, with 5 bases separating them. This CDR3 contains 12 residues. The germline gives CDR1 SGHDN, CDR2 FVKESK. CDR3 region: CASSQHRYGYTF. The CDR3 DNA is TGTGCCAGCAGCCAACACCGCTATGGCTACACCTTC.

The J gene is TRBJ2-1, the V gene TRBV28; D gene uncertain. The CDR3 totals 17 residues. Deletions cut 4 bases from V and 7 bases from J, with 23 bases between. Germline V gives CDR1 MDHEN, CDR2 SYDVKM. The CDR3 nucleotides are TGTGCCAGCAGTTCCCGGGTGGAGATCATAGGTTGGAATGAGCAGTTCTTC. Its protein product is CASSSRVEIIGWNEQFF.

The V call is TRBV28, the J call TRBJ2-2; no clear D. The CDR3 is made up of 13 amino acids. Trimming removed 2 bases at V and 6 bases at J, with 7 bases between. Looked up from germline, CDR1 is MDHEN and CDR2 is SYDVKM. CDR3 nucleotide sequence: TGTGCCAGCAGTTTAGGTATCCCCGGGGAGCTGTTTTTT. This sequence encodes CASSLGIPGELFF. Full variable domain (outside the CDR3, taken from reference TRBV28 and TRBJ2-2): DVKVTQSSRYLVKRTGEKVFLECVQDMDHENMFWYRQDPGLGLRLIYFSYDVKMKEKGDIPEGYSVSREKKERFSLILESASTNQTSMYLCASSLGIPGELFFGEGSRLTVL.

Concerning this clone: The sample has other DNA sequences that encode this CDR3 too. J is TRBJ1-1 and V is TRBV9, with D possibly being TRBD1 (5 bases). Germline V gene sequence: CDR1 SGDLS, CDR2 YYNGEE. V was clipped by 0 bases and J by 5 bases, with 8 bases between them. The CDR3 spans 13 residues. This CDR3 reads CASSVGGETEAFF. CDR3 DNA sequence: TGTGCCAGCAGCGTAGGGGGGGAGACTGAAGCTTTCTTT.